This T cell receptor (beta chain) was identified during a study of T cells in Graves' hyperthyroidism and ophthalmopathy. Study-wide points: Most clonotypes expanded in the thyroid (above 0.001) were also present in blood. Stable hyperthyroidism and ophthalmopathy were separated using 13 V-J signatures.

It was RNA transcripts that yielded the amplified TCR beta CDR3 regions. The HTBI primer set drove a first-round RT-PCR of the TCR CDR3. TCRdb re-derived calls from the multiplex PCR reads in MiXCR, one entry per CDR3 protein. The table shows about 540,000 distinct CDR3 sequences, with around 42% occurring only once. CDR1 SGDLS and CDR2 YYNGEE come from the germline V gene. The CDR3 is 14 residues long. V gave up 1 base and J gave up 4 bases; unmatched junction bases: 1. This clonotype appeared many times. Antigen: not known. Hyperthyroidism in the patients, aged 18 to 65, was newly diagnosed and under 2 months in duration. The diagnoses drew upon clinical symptoms, serum thyroxine and TRAb, thyroid ultrasound and orbital computed tomography.

The J gene is TRBJ2-7, the V gene TRBV9; 11 positions match TRBD1. This receptor was taken from a woman between 18 and 29 years old with Graves' hyperthyroidism. The specimen sequenced was peripheral blood or thyroid tissue (not recorded which). CDR3 bases: TGTGCCAGCAGCGTATGGGACAGGGGGTACGAGCAGTACTTC. Encoded protein: CASSVWDRGYEQYF.